Listed here are 9 T cell receptor beta chains from one sample, sequenced in a study of cytomegalovirus exposure and HLA in healthy donors (dated by TCRdb to 2016 to 2017). The library was produced with the immunoSEQ multiplex PCR assay. Entries here come from immuneACCESS through TCRdb and include only in-frame sequences with V and J called. Some clones fail to appear in such tables; in the studies checked, an unresolved V gene covers under half of the shortfall, and the cause of the remainder is unknown. The sample table holds some 160,000 clones, of which 70% to 90% were seen once. The ten largest clones take up 2.5% to 3.5% of the sample. Sequenced: PBMCs. The receptor set was obtained from a man aged 18 to 29 in good health and CMV-seronegative.

The CDR3 DNA reads as TGCGCCAGCAGCTTAGGACAGGTACTTATGAACACTGAAGCTTTCTTT. It specifies CASSLGQVLMNTEAFF. This chain connects TRBV5-1 to TRBJ1-1, with TRBD1 matching over 7 bases. This CDR3 is built from 16 residues. Per the germline V gene, CDR1 is SGHRS and CDR2 is YFSETQ. The J segment lost 0 bases and the V segment lost 2 bases, leaving 7 bases of the junction unmatched.

The rearrangement joins TRBV6-1 to TRBJ2-1; 12 bases are shared with TRBD2. CDR3 size: 16 residues. V gave up 2 bases and J gave up 6 bases; unmatched junction bases: 5. Germline values: CDR1 MNHNS, CDR2 SASEGT. CDR3 nucleotides: TGTGCCAGCAGTGAAAACCAACTAGCGGGAGGCAATGAGCAGTTCTTC. Amino acids: CASSENQLAGGNEQFF.

The rearrangement joins TRBV21-1 to TRBJ2-1; the DNA was not used to check the table's D call, TRBD2. TRBV21-1 is designated a pseudogene. The CDR3 contains 10 residues. For the CDR3, the DNA is TGTGCCAGCAGCCCGGAGGAGCAGTTCTTC. It specifies CASSPEEQFF.

This clone was seen a handful of times. The chain has TRBV2 and TRBJ2-2, with a possible D match to TRBD2 (5 bases). This CDR3 is built from 14 residues. Looked up from germline, CDR1 is SNHLY and CDR2 is FYNNEI. The V end was cut by 3 bases, the J end by 7 bases, with 12 bases between. CDR3 in amino acids: CASSEAGVYGELFF. The DNA for the CDR3 is TGTGCCAGCAGTGAGGCGGGTGTCTACGGGGAGCTGTTTTTT. The whole variable domain, remainder taken from reference TRBV2 and TRBJ2-2, is EPEVTQTPSHQVTQMGQEVILRCVPISNHLYFYWYRQILGQKVEFLVSFYNNEISEKSEIFDDQFSVERPDGSNFTLKIRSTKLEDSAMYFCASSEAGVYGELFFGEGSRLTVL.

DNA of the CDR3: TGTGCCAGCAGCCCCCCAAGGGACAGACTCTACGAGCAGTACTTC. This codes for CASSPPRDRLYEQYF. The V gene is TRBV7-9, the J gene TRBJ2-7; 7 nucleotides agree with TRBD1. Germline V gene data show CDR1 as SEHNR and CDR2 as FQNEAQ (reference sequence). After removal of 5 bases from V and 3 bases from J, the junction contained 10 bases not matched to a gene. The CDR3 has 15 residues.

The chain links TRBV2 to TRBJ1-1, with TRBD1 identical over 8 bases. Germline V CDR1 and CDR2: SNHLY, FYNNEI. The CDR3 is 11 amino acids. V was clipped by 2 bases and J by 11 bases; unmatched bases: 1. CDR3 protein: CASSETGGAFF. In nucleotides, the CDR3 is TGTGCCAGCAGTGAAACAGGGGGGGCTTTCTTT.

A word on this clone: The same CDR3 arises from other DNA sequences in this sample as well. The chain is built from TRBV28 and TRBJ2-7; 8 nucleotides align to TRBD1. Germline V gives CDR1 MDHEN, CDR2 SYDVKM. The CDR3 has 13 residues. V lost 6 bases, J lost 3 bases, and 4 bases stayed unmatched. CDR3 nucleotide sequence: TGTGCCAGCAGCTCCGGACAGGGCTACGAGCAGTACTTC. It encodes CASSSGQGYEQYF.

This chain uses TRBV18 with TRBJ1-3, with 7 positions matching TRBD1. Germline-derived CDR1 and CDR2 are KGHSH and LQKENI. This CDR3 contains 15 residues. V was pared by 4 bases and J by 2 bases, with 5 bases of the junction left unmatched. In DNA, the CDR3 is TGTGCCAGCTCACTTTCTACAGGGGCTGGAAACACCATATATTTT. Translating gives CASSLSTGAGNTIYF. The full variable domain, rest sourced from reference TRBV18 and TRBJ1-3, is NAGVMQNPRHLVRRRGQEARLRCSPMKGHSHVYWYRQLPEEGLKFMVYLQKENIIDESGMPKERFSAEFPKEGPSILRIQQVVRGDSAAYFCASSLSTGAGNTIYFGEGSWLTVV.

The rearrangement uses TRBV27 and TRBJ2-1; 8 bases are a match to TRBD2. The CDR3 has 14 residues. In germline, CDR1 is MNHEY, CDR2 SMNVEV (reference sequence). Germline trimming cut 8 bases from V and 3 bases from J; bases unmatched to any gene: 6. The chain's CDR3 is CASATGGVYNEQFF. The CDR3 DNA reads TGTGCCAGCGCAACGGGAGGGGTCTACAATGAGCAGTTCTTC.